This T cell receptor beta chain was recorded in a study of identical twins listed by TCRdb under 2016. As for the study more broadly: To test whether fetal clonotypes persist, the study used deep sequencing on TCR alpha and beta repertoires from monozygotic twins, unrelated adults of various ages, and cord blood. Replicate twin experiments were performed at different times using different library preparation protocols to rule out contamination.

All donors were healthy Caucasians. The twin cohort comprised three pairs of female monozygotic twins, all aged about 18 to 29 years. Miltenyi CD45RO+ enrichment and human naive T-cell isolation kits were used to isolate memory (CD45RO+) and naive T cells from PBMC. The method was 5' RACE. The data were produced on an Illumina HiSeq 2000. Template switching introduced a universal primer binding site; the final cDNA contained a unique molecular identifier, enabling accurate counting of TCR cDNA molecules. First-strand cDNA for TCR alpha and beta chains was synthesized from specific primers in the conserved constant-segment region. Each cDNA library was double barcoded, with a SMART-Mk sample barcode plus Illumina barcodes, to control for contamination. TruSeq adapter sequences, together with Illumina sample barcodes, were added in two successive PCR steps. The TCR alpha and beta cDNA libraries were sequenced on the Illumina HiSeq platform using custom primers. Turning to the authors' computational methods: Raw reads were processed with MiGEC to extract unique molecular identifiers, and MiXCR was used to determine CDR3 positions. Recombination models were inferred per individual with the repgenHMM and IGoR tools using an EM algorithm. The tcR package in R was used for shared clonotype analysis, with sharing normalized by the product of cloneset sizes. To study raw recombination free of thymic and clonal selection effects, out-of-frame nonproductive sequences were analyzed. TCRdb ran its own pipeline on the public reads, namely fastp trimming at Q25 and MiXCR clone calling, and kept in-frame beta chains. Records with the same CDR3 protein are collapsed into one entry carrying the most frequent genes and DNA. The V and J calls here are based on TCRdb, not the publication. This sample holds 280,000 or so distinct CDR3 sequences; less than 9% were observed only once. Less than 2.5% of the sample is held by the ten biggest clonotypes.

Study-wide findings and limitations: In monozygotic twins, recombination models systematically underestimated out-of-frame TCR alpha sharing, but the models matched the sharing seen between unrelated individuals. Conclusions relied on cross-sectional statistical analysis, since the same donors could not be followed over many years. Invariant T cells such as MAIT and iNKT could partly confound zero-insertion analyses, though diverse VJ usage argued against this for most clonotypes. Compared with coincidental sharing between unrelated individuals, out-of-frame TCR alpha sequences shared between twins showed an excess of sequences with low generation probability. Excess twin sharing in beta out-of-frame sequences was weaker because fewer shared sequences lowered the signal-to-noise ratio. Abundant cord blood beta clonotypes had fewer insertions, young adult naive repertoires showed a similar but weaker trend, and memory repertoires showed no such trend.

The germline V gene supplies CDR1 SGHVS and CDR2 FQNEAQ. Compared with germline, V lacks 5 bases and J lacks 5 bases; bases without a gene match: 10. Spanning cysteine to valine, the CDR3 consists of 15 amino acids. CDR3 DNA is the only sequence kept; it has 45 bases, read in frame from the first base. This clonotype came up many times. It lacks a known antigen. No base quality information exists; no much larger clone differs at one position. In addition, the sample was reused for a study of yellow fever vaccine responses in identical twins. As the second paper documents: According to the authors, the vaccine-induced T cell response in identical twins seemed to be partly convergent and partly specific to each individual. In identical twins, the study followed T cell clones that responded to the vaccine with precision.

The clonotype originates from a woman between 18 and 29 years old in good health. Sequenced input: memory (CD45RO+) T cells sorted from blood. In light of the paper, this sample's cell subset or site label describes: CD45RO+ enriched T cells. The chain uses TRBV7-8 and TRBJ2-7; a stretch of 9 junction bases matches TRBD1. CDR3 region: CASSPSTTGGHEQYV. Read as DNA, the sequence is TGTGCCAGCAGCCCGTCGACGACAGGGGGACACGAGCAGTACGTC.